The 8 T cell receptor beta chains listed next were all sequenced from one sample in a study of tumor-infiltrating lymphocytes in primary liver carcinoma. The source material, 20-30 mg of unsorted bulk tissue, was used to co-extract RNA and DNA. Total RNA amounting to 450 to 500 ng was the source from which TCR beta cDNA was made with a constant-region primer. Slightly modified ARM-PCR served as the procedure for the TCR beta libraries. These libraries came from three rounds of nested multiplex PCR. Each of the first two PCR rounds ran approximately 10 cycles with TRBV1-TRBV30 forward and C-beta reverse primers. TCRdb re-called the multiplex PCR reads through MiXCR, storing one row per CDR3 protein. This sample has 150,000 to 200,000 distinct CDR3 sequences; around four fifths occur once, and the top ten carry 15% to 20%. Sequencing was performed on tumor tissue from primary liver carcinoma. These receptors came from a middle-aged man with primary liver carcinoma and hepatitis B virus infection.

In its sample, this clonotype was seen once. The J gene is TRBJ2-7, the V gene TRBV10-3, with TRBD1 matching over 11 bases. Trimming at V came to 7 bases and at J to 10 bases, leaving 9 bases not matched to a gene. CDR3 length equals 13 residues. Germline values: CDR1 ENHRY, CDR2 SYGVKD. CDR3 sequence reads: CAIMGQGGLEQYF. In DNA, the CDR3 is TGTGCCATCATGGGACAGGGGGGCCTCGAACAGTACTTC.

This clonotype is deemed medium-sized. The V and J genes are TRBV29-1 and TRBJ1-1; possibly TRBD1 for D (6 bases). The CDR3 runs 12 residues. V was trimmed by 6 bases and J by 5 bases, leaving 13 bases between them. Germline assignment: CDR1 SQVTM and CDR2 ANQGSEA. The chain's CDR3 is CSVKGVRTEAFF. As DNA, the CDR3 is TGCAGCGTGAAGGGGGTTAGAACTGAAGCTTTCTTT. The complete variable domain, with remaining parts taken from reference TRBV29-1 and TRBJ1-1, reads SAVISQKPSRDICQRGTSLTIQCQVDSQVTMMFWYRQQPGQSLTLIATANQGSEATYESGFVIDKFPISRPNLTFSTLTVSNMSPEDSSIYLCSVKGVRTEAFFGQGTRLTVV.

A word on this clonotype: This CDR3 is missing its conserved last phenylalanine or tryptophan, likely due to a read error. The chain has TRBV5-1 and TRBJ1-4; D perhaps matches TRBD1 (5 bases). This CDR3 spans 15 amino acids. V was cut by 5 bases and J by 5 bases, with 16 bases left in between. Germline CDR1 SGHRS, CDR2 YFSETQ. CDR3 in amino acids: CASSHDRPTNEKLFI. Written as DNA, the CDR3 is TGCGCCAGCAGTCACGACAGACCGACCAATGAAAAACTGTTTATT.

About this clonotype itself: At one boundary the junction diverges from the germline segment, which might be a read error. The chain links TRBV11-2 to TRBJ2-7, with TRBD2 matching over 7 bases. CDR1 is SGHAT and CDR2 is FQNNGV in the germline V gene. This CDR3 is 12 amino acids long. CDR3 DNA: TGTGCCAGCAGTCCCTGGGACTACGAGCACTACTTC. Translation: CASSPWDYEHYF.

On this clonotype itself: A much larger clonotype is one base distant, so this may be a read error. This rearrangement joins TRBV7-9 to TRBJ2-5; D is ambiguous. The CDR3 totals 12 residues. Germline CDR1 reads SEHNR; CDR2 reads FQNEAQ (reference sequence). The V and J ends lost 8 bases and 5 bases respectively, with 12 bases between them. CDR3 region: CASRIPSETQYF. CDR3 coding DNA: TGTGCCAGCCGCATCCCAAGCGAGACCCAGTACTTC.

This clonotype was recorded only once. One end of the junction varies from germline; a read error may be responsible. The rearrangement uses TRBV12-5 and TRBJ2-7; D remains ambiguous. Germline V lookup: CDR1 LGHNT, CDR2 FRNRAP. This CDR3 has 13 amino acids. In DNA form, the CDR3 reads TGTGCCAGTGAGGAGACCGGTTCCTCCGAGCCGTACTTC. This sequence encodes CASEETGSSEPYF.

To note about this clonotype: This may stem from a read error, because a much larger clone lies one nucleotide away. The genes are TRBV7-9 and TRBJ1-2, with 7 bases matching TRBD1. Germline assignment: CDR1 SEHNR and CDR2 FQNEAQ (reference sequence). This CDR3 contains 12 residues. The CDR3 loop reads CANSFQGEGYTF. The CDR3 DNA follows: TGTGCCAACAGCTTCCAGGGGGAGGGCTACACCTTC.

To note about this clonotype: Just one base apart from a much larger clone, this may be a read error. The chain links TRBV28 to TRBJ2-2; TRBD2 might be the D (6 bases). The CDR3 has 15 residues. Germline V CDR1 and CDR2: MDHEN, SYDVKM. The V end was cut by 7 bases, the J end by 4 bases, with 16 bases between. CDR3 nucleotide sequence: TGTGCCAGCACTCCTGCGGGGACTTTCACCGGGGAGCTGTTTTTT. This codes for CASTPAGTFTGELFF.